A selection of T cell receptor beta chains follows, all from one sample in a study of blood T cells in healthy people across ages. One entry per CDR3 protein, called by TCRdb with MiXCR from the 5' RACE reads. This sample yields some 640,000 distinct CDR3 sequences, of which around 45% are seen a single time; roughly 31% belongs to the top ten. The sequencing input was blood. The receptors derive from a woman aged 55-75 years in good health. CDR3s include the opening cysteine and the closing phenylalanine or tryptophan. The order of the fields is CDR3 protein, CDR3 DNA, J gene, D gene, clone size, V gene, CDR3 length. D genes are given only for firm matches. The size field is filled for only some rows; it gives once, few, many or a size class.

CSVEGRLSGVGYNEQFF TGCAGCGTTGAGGGCAGGCTAAGTGGGGTGGGGTACAATGAGCAGTTCTTC TRBJ2-1 - few TRBV29-1 17
CSVEGTGVKGEQFF TGCAGCGTTGAAGGGACAGGGGTAAAAGGTGAGCAGTTCTTC TRBJ2-1 TRBD1 - TRBV29-1 14
CAWSVVDSDNSPLHF TGTGCCTGGAGTGTCGTGGACAGTGATAATTCACCCCTCCACTTT TRBJ1-6 - - TRBV30 15
CSARDRDRDYEQYF TGCAGTGCTAGAGATCGAGACAGGGACTACGAGCAGTACTTC TRBJ2-7 TRBD1 - TRBV20-1 14
CATSRQGNTNEKLFF TGTGCCACCAGCAGACAGGGAAACACTAATGAAAAACTGTTTTTT TRBJ1-4 - - TRBV15 15
CASSFSGSLAKNIQYF TGTGCCAGCAGCTTTAGCGGGAGCCTAGCCAAAAACATTCAGTACTTC TRBJ2-4 TRBD2 - TRBV7-2 16
CASSQDRKGGGTPNYGYTF TGCGCCAGCAGCCAAGATCGTAAGGGAGGAGGAACTCCTAACTATGGCTACACCTTC TRBJ1-2 - - TRBV4-3 19
CASSFRQGFRASTDTRYF TGTGCCAGCAGTTTTAGGCAGGGATTCCGGGCGAGCACAGATACGCGGTATTTT TRBJ2-3 - - TRBV27 18
CATSRDRWGPETQYF TGTGCCACCAGCAGAGATCGCTGGGGGCCTGAGACCCAGTACTTC TRBJ2-5 - many TRBV15 15
CASSATTWGLDNQPQHF TGTGCCAGCAGCGCAACGACCTGGGGGCTCGACAATCAGCCCCAGCATTTT TRBJ1-5 - - TRBV7-2 17
CASAGLGPYNEQFF TGTGCCAGCGCGGGACTAGGCCCTTACAATGAGCAGTTCTTC TRBJ2-1 TRBD2 - TRBV14 14
CASSFGEAFF TGTGCCAGCAGTTTCGGTGAAGCTTTCTTT TRBJ1-1 - - TRBV28 10
CSAKREGSLIYNEQFF TGCAGTGCTAAGCGGGAGGGGTCCCTTATATACAATGAGCAGTTCTTC TRBJ2-1 TRBD2 few TRBV20-1 16
CASTPTGLSYNEQFF TGTGCCAGCACCCCAACAGGGCTTTCCTACAATGAGCAGTTCTTC TRBJ2-1 - - TRBV7-2 15
CSARIAGESEQYF TGCAGTGCTAGAATAGCGGGAGAATCCGAGCAGTACTTC TRBJ2-7 TRBD2 few TRBV20-1 13
CASSFLAGKVGEQYF TGTGCCAGCAGCTTCCTAGCGGGGAAGGTAGGCGAGCAGTACTTC TRBJ2-7 TRBD2 few TRBV7-2 15
CASSPTGDRADTQYF TGTGCCAGCTCACCTACAGGGGACAGGGCTGATACGCAGTATTTT TRBJ2-3 TRBD1 - TRBV18 15
CASSPNRGTGDQPQHF TGTGCCAGCTCACCGAACAGGGGGACGGGAGATCAGCCCCAGCATTTT TRBJ1-5 TRBD1 - TRBV18 16
CSARDQKGAYGYTF TGCAGTGCTAGAGATCAGAAGGGGGCTTATGGCTACACCTTC TRBJ1-2 TRBD1 - TRBV20-1 14
CASSLLGGFQPQHF TGTGCCAGCAGCTTACTAGGGGGCTTTCAGCCCCAGCATTTT TRBJ1-5 TRBD1 - TRBV7-2 14
CASRRDRNNYGHTF TGTGCCAGCAGGCGGGACAGGAATAACTATGGCCACACCTTC TRBJ1-2 TRBD1 - TRBV2 14
CSAEIAGGPSTQYF TGCAGTGCAGAAATAGCGGGAGGACCCTCAACCCAGTACTTC TRBJ2-5 TRBD2 few TRBV20-1 14
CASSLGIAGGPDTGELFF TGTGCCAGCAGCTTAGGAATAGCGGGAGGGCCGGACACCGGGGAGCTGTTTTTT TRBJ2-2 TRBD2 many TRBV7-4 18
CAGGGGAKNIQYF TGTGCCGGCGGTGGGGGAGCCAAAAACATTCAGTACTTC TRBJ2-4 - few TRBV28 13
CASSLPGGEKLFF TGTGCCAGCAGCCTGCCCGGAGGTGAAAAACTGTTTTTT TRBJ1-4 - few TRBV11-1 13
CSVVRTGPTDTQYF TGCAGCGTTGTAAGGACAGGGCCCACAGATACGCAGTATTTT TRBJ2-3 TRBD1 few TRBV29-1 14
CASSQDRQSHEQYF TGTGCCAGCAGCCAAGATCGGCAGTCCCACGAGCAGTACTTC TRBJ2-7 - - TRBV3-1 14
CASSLGGPTSTDTQYF TGTGCCAGCAGCTTAGGTGGCCCCACCAGCACAGATACGCAGTATTTT TRBJ2-3 - few TRBV7-9 16
CSAITSTDTQYF TGCAGTGCTATAACAAGCACAGATACGCAGTATTTT TRBJ2-3 - few TRBV20-1 12
CASSEAGRGFSGANVLTF TGTGCCAGCAGCGAAGCGGGCAGGGGGTTCTCTGGGGCCAACGTCCTGACTTTC TRBJ2-6 - few TRBV25-1 18
CRSEEGDSFMNTEAFF TGCAGATCCGAAGAAGGGGACTCCTTCATGAACACTGAAGCTTTCTTT TRBJ1-1 - once TRBV20-1 16
CAISLGQQETQYF TGTGCCATCAGTTTGGGACAGCAAGAGACCCAGTACTTC TRBJ2-5 TRBD1 few TRBV10-3 13
CSARPLRHANEKLFF TGCAGTGCTAGACCTCTCCGACACGCTAATGAAAAACTGTTTTTT TRBJ1-4 - - TRBV20-1 15
CATSRTVGILETQYF TGTGCCACCAGCAGGACGGTAGGAATTTTGGAGACCCAGTACTTC TRBJ2-5 - few TRBV15 15
CSVRDPRGTDTQYF TGCAGCGTTCGTGATCCCAGAGGCACAGATACGCAGTATTTT TRBJ2-3 - - TRBV29-1 14
CASSFWWTSGRAQETQYF TGTGCCAGCAGTTTTTGGTGGACTAGCGGGAGAGCGCAAGAGACCCAGTACTTC TRBJ2-5 TRBD2 few TRBV28 18
CASSIGVAPYEQYF TGTGCCAGCAGCATAGGGGTGGCTCCCTACGAGCAGTACTTC TRBJ2-7 - once TRBV12-3/TRBV12-4 14
CASSPLDLLNYGYTF TGTGCCAGCAGTCCCTTGGACCTGCTCAACTATGGCTACACCTTC TRBJ1-2 - - TRBV27 15
CASSFRSAVNSPLHF TGTGCCAGCAGTTTTCGCTCTGCTGTTAATTCACCCCTCCACTTT TRBJ1-6 - few TRBV12-3/TRBV12-4 15
CSARVQYTDTQYF TGCAGTGCTAGAGTGCAGTACACAGATACGCAGTATTTT TRBJ2-3 - few TRBV20-1 13